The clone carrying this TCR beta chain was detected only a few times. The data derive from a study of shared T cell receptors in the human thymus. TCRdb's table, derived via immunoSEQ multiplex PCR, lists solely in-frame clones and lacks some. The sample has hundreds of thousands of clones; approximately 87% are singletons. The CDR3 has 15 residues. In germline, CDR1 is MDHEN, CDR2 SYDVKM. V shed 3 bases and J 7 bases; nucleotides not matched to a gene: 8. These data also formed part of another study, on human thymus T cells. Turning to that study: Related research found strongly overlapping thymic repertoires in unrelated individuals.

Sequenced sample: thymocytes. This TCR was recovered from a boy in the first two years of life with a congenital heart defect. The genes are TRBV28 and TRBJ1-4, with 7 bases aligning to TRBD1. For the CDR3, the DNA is TGTGCCAGCAGTTTTGGAGGGACAGTACGTGAAAAACTGTTTTTT. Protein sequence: CASSFGGTVREKLFF.